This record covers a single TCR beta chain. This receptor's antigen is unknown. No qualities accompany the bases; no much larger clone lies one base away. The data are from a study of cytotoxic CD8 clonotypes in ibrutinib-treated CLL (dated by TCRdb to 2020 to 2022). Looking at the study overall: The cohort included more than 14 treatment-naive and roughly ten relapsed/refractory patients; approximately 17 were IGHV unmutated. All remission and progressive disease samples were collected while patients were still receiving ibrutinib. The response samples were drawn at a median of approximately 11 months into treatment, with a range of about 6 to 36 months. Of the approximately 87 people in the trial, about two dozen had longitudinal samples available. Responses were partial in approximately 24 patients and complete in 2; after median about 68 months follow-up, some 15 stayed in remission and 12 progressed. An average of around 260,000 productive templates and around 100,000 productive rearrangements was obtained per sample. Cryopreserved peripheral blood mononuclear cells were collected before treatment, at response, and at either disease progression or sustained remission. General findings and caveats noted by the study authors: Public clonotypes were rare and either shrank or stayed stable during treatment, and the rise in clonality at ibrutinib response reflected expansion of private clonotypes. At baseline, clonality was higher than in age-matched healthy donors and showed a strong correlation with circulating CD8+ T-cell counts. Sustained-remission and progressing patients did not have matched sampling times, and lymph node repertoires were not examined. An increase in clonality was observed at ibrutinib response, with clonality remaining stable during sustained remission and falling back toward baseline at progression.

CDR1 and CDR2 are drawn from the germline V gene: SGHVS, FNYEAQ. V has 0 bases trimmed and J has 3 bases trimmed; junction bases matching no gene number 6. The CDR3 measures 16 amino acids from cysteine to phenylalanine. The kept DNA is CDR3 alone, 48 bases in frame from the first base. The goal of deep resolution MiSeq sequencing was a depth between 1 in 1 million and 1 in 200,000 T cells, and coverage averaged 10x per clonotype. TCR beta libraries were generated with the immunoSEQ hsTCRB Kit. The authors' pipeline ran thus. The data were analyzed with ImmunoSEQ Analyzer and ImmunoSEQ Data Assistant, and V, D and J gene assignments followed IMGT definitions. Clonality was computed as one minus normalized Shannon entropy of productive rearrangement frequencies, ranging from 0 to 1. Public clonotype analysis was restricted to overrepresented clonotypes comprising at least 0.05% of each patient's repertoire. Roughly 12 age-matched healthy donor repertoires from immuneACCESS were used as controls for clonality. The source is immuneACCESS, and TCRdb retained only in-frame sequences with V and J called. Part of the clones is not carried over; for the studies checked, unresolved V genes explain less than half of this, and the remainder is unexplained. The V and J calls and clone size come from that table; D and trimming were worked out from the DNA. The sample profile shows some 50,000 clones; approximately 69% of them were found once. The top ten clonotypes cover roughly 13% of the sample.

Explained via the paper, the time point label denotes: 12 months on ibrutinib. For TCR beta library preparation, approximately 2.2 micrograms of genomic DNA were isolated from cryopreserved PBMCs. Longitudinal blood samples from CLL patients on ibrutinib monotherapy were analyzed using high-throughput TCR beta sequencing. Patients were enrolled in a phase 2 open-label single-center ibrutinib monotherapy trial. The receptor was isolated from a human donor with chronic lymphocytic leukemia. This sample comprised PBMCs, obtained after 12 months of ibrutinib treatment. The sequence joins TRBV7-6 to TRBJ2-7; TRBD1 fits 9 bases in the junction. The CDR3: CASSLAPGQGIYEQYF. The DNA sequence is TGTGCCAGCAGCTTAGCGCCGGGACAGGGCATCTACGAGCAGTACTTC.